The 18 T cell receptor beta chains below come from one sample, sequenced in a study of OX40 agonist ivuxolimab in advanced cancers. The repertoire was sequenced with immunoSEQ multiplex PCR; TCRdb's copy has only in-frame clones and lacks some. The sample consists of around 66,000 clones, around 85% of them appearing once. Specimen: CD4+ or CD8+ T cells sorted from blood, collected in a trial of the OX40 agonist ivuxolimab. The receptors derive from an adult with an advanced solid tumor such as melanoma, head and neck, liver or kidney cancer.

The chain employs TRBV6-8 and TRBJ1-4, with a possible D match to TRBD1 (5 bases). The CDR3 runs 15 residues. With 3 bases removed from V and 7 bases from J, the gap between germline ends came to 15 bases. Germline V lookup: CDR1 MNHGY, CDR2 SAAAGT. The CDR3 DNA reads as TGTGCCAGCAGTTATCCTATATGGGGGGGTGAAAAACTGTTTTTT. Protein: CASSYPIWGGEKLFF.

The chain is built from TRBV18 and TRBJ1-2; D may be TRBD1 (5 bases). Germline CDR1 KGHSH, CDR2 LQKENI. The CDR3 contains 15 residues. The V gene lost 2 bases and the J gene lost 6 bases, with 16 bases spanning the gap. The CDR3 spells CASSPSHGADDGYTF. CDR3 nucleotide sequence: TGTGCCAGCTCACCAAGTCACGGGGCTGACGATGGCTACACCTTC.

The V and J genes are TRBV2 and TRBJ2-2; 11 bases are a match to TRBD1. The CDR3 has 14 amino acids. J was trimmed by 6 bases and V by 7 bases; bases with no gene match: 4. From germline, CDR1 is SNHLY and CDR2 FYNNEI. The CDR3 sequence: CASMADRGPGELFF. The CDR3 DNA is TGTGCCAGCATGGCGGACAGGGGGCCCGGGGAGCTGTTTTTT.

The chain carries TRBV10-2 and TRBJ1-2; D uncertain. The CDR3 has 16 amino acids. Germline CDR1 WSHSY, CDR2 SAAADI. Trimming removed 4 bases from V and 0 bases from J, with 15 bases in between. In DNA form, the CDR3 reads TGCGCCAGCAGTGCCCCACGGCACACTTCTAACTATGGCTACACCTTC. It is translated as CASSAPRHTSNYGYTF.

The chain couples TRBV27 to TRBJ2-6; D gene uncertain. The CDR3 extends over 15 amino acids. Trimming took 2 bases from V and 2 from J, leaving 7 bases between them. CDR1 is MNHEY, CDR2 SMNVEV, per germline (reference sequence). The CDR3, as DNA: TGTGCCAGCAGTTTAAAGGCCCCTGGGGCCAACGTCCTGACTTTC. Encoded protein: CASSLKAPGANVLTF.

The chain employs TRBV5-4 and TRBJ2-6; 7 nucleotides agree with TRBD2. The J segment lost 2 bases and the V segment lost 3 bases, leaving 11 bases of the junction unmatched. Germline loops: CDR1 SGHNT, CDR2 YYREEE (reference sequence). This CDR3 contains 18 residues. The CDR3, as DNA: TGTGCCAGCAGCTGGGGAGGGGCCCCGGGAACTGGGGCCAACGTCCTGACTTTC. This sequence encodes CASSWGGAPGTGANVLTF.

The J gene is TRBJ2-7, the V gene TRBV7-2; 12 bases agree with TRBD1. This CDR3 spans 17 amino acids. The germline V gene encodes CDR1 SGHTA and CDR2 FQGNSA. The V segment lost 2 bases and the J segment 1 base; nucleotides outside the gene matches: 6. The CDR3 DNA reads TGTGCCAGCAGCTTAATGGGACAGGGGGCAGAATCCTACGAGCAGTACTTC. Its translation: CASSLMGQGAESYEQYF.

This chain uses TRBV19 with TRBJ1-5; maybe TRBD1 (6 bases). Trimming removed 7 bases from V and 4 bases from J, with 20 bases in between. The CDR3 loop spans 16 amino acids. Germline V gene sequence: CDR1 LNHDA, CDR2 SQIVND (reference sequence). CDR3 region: CASKGGQGLVNQPQHF. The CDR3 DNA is TGTGCCAGTAAGGGGGGCCAGGGGTTGGTGAATCAGCCCCAGCATTTT.

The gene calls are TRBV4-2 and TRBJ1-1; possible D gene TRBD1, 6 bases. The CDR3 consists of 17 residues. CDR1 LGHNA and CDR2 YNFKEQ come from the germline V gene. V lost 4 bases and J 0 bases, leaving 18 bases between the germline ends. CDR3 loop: CASSPGGRGRMNTEAFF. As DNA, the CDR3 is TGTGCCAGCAGCCCGGGGGGCAGGGGTCGGATGAACACTGAAGCTTTCTTT.

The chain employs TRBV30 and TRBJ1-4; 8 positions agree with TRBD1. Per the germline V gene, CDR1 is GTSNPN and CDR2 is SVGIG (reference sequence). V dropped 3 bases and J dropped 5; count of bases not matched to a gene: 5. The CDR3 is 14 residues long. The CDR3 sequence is CAWRPTGVNEKLFF. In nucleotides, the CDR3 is TGTGCCTGGAGGCCGACAGGGGTAAATGAAAAACTGTTTTTT. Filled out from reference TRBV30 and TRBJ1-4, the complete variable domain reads SQTIHQWPATLVQPVGSPLSLECTVEGTSNPNLYWYRQAAGRGLQLLFYSVGIGQISSEVPQNLSASRPQDRQFILSSKKLLLSDSGFYLCAWRPTGVNEKLFFGSGTQLSVL.

CDR3 loop: CASSSPGDRGKLFF. For the CDR3, the DNA is TGTGCCAGCAGCTCCCCCGGGGATAGAGGCAAACTGTTTTTT. The genes are TRBV28 and TRBJ1-4, with D unresolved. Trimming cost V 6 bases and J 11 bases, with 19 bases left between them. Per germline, CDR1 MDHEN and CDR2 SYDVKM. CDR3 length: 14 residues. Together with reference TRBV28 and TRBJ1-4, the CDR3 gives the full variable domain: DVKVTQSSRYLVKRTGEKVFLECVQDMDHENMFWYRQDPGLGLRLIYFSYDVKMKEKGDIPEGYSVSREKKERFSLILESASTNQTSMYLCASSSPGDRGKLFFGSGTQLSVL.

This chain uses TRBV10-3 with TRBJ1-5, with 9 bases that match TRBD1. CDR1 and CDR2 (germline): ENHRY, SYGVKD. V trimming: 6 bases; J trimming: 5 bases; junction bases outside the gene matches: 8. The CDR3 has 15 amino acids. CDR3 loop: CAIRRGQGDDQPQHF. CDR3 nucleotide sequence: TGTGCCATCAGGAGGGGACAGGGCGACGATCAGCCCCAGCATTTT.

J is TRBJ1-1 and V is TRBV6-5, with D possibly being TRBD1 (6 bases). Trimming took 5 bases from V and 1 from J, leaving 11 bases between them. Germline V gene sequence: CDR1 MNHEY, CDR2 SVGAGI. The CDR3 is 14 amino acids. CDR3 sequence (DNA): TGTGCCAGCAGTCGACAGGTCCGGAACACTGAAGCTTTCTTT. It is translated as CASSRQVRNTEAFF.

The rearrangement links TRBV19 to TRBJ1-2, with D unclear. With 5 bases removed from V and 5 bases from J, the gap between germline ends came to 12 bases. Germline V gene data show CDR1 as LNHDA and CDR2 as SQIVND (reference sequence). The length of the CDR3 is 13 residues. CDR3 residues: CASSSASGYGYTF. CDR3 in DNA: TGTGCCAGTAGTTCCGCAAGCGGTTATGGCTACACCTTC.

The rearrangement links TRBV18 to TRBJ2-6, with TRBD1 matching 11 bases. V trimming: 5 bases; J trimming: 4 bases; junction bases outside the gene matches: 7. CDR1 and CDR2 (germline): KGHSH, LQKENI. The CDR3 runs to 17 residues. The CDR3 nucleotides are TGTGCCAGCTCAACGGGACAGGGGGGATCCGGGGCCAACGTCCTGACTTTC. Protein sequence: CASSTGQGGSGANVLTF.

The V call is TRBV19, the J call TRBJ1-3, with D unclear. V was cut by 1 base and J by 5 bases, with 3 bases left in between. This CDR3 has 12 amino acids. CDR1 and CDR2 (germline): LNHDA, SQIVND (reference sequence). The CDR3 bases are TGTGCCAGTAGTATAGGACGAAACACCATATATTTT. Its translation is CASSIGRNTIYF.

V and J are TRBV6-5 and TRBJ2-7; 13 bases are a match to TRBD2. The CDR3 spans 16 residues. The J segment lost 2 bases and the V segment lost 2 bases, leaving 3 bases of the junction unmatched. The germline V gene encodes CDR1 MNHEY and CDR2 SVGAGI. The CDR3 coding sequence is TGTGCCAGCAGTTACACCGGGACTAGCGGGACCTACGAGCAGTACTTC. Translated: CASSYTGTSGTYEQYF.

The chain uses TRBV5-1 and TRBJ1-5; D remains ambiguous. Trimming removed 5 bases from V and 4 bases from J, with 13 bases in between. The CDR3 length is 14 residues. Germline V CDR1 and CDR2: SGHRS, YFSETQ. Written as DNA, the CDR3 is TGCGCCAGCAGTGCTGATGCGGGGAATCAGCCCCAGCATTTT. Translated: CASSADAGNQPQHF.